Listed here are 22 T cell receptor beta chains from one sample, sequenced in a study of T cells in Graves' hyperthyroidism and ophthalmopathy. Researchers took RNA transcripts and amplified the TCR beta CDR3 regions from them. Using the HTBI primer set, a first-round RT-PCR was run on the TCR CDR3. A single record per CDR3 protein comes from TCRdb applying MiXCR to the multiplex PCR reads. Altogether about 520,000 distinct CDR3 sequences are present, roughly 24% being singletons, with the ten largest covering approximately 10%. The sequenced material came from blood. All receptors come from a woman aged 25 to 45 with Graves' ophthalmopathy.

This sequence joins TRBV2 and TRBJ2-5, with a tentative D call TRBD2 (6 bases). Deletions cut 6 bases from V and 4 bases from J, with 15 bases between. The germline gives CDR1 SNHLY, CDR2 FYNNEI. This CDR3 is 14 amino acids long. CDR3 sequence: CASRWRLVGETQYF. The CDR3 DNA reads TGTGCCAGCAGATGGAGACTAGTAGGAGAGACCCAGTACTTC.

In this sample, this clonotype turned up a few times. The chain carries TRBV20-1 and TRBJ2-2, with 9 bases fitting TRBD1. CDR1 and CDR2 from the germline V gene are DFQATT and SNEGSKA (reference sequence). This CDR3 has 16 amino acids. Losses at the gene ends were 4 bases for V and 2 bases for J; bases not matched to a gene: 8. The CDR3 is CSATPGQGPNTGELFF. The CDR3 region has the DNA TGCAGTGCTACCCCAGGACAGGGGCCCAACACCGGGGAGCTGTTTTTT.

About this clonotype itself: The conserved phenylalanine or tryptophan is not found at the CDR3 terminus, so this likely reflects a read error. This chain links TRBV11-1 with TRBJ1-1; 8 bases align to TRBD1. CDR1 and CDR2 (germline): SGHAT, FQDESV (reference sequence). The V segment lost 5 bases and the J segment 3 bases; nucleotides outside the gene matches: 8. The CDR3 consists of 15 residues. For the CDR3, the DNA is TGTGCCAGCAGCGCATCAGGGGGCGCGGACACTGAAGCTTTCTCT. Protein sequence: CASSASGGADTEAFS.

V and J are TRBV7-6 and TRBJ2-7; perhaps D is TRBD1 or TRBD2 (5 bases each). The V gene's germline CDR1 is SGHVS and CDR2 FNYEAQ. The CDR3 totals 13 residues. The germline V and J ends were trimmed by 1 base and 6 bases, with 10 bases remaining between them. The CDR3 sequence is CASSLERGGEQYF. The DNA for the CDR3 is TGTGCCAGCAGCTTAGAGAGGGGCGGCGAGCAGTACTTC.

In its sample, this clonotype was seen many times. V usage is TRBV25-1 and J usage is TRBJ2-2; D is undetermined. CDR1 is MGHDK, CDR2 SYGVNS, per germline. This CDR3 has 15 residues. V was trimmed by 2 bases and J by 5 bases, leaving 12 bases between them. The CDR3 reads CASSEMGLETGELFF. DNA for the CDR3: TGTGCCAGCAGTGAAATGGGGTTAGAGACCGGGGAGCTGTTTTTT. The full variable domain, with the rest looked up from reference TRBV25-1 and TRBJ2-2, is EADIYQTPRYLVIGTGKKITLECSQTMGHDKMYWYQQDPGMELHLIHYSYGVNSTEKGDLSSESTVSRIRTEHFPLTLESARPSHTSQYLCASSEMGLETGELFFGEGSRLTVL.

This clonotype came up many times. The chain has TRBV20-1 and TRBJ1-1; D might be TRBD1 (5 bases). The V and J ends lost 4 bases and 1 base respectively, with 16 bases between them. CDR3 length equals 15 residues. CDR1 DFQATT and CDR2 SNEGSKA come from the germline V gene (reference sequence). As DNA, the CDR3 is TGCAGTGCTACCGAGCCCCAGGGCACGAACACTGAAGCTTTCTTT. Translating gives CSATEPQGTNTEAFF.

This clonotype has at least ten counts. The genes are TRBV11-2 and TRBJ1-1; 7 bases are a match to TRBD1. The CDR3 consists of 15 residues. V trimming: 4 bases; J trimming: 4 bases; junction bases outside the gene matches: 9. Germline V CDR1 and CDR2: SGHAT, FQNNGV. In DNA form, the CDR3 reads TGTGCCAGCAGCTCGAACGGACAGGAGGGCACTGAAGCTTTCTTT. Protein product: CASSSNGQEGTEAFF.

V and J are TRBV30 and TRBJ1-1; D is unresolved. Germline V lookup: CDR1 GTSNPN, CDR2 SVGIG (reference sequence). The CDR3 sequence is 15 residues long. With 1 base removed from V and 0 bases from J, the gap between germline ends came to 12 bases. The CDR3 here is CAWSAGSNLNTEAFF. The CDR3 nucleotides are TGTGCCTGGAGTGCTGGGTCTAACTTGAACACTGAAGCTTTCTTT.

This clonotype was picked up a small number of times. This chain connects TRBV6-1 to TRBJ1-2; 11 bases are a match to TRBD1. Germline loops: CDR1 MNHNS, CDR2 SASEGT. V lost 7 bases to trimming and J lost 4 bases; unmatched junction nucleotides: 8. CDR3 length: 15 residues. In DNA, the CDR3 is TGTGCCAGCATGGTAACCGGGACAGGGGGCTATGGCTACACCTTC. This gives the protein CASMVTGTGGYGYTF.

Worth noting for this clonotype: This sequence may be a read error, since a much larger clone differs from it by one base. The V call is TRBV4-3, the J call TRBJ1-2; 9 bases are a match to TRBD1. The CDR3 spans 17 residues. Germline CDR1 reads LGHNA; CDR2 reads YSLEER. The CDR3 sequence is CASSQLTGTGFVDGYSF. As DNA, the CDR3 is TGCGCCAGCAGCCAACTTACCGGGACAGGGTTTGTTGACGGCTACAGCTTC.

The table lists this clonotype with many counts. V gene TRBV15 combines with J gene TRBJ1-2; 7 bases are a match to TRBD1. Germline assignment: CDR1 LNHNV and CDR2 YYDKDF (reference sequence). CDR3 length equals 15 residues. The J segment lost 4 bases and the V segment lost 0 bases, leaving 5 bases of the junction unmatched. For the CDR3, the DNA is TGTGCCACCAGCAGAGAGCGGGACAGCGTCTATGGCTACACCTTC. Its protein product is CATSRERDSVYGYTF.

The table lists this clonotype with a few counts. The CDR3 spells CSAPGGLAKNIQYF. The CDR3 nucleotides read TGCAGTGCTCCAGGGGGGCTAGCCAAAAACATTCAGTACTTC. The V and J genes are TRBV20-1 and TRBJ2-4; D possibly corresponds to TRBD1 (7 bases). V lost 5 bases to trimming and J lost 0 bases, with 11 bases between them. Germline lookup yields CDR1 DFQATT and CDR2 SNEGSKA (reference sequence). The CDR3 length is 14 residues.

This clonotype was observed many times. The CDR3 region is CASSQVQGGNTEAFF. The CDR3 nucleotides are TGCGCCAGCAGCCAAGTCCAGGGCGGGAACACTGAAGCTTTCTTT. The rearrangement links TRBV4-1 to TRBJ1-1, with D tentatively TRBD1 (5 bases). The CDR3 sequence is 15 residues long. Germline CDR1 is MGHRA and CDR2 is YSYEKL. V dropped 1 base and J dropped 1 base, with 10 bases sitting between them.

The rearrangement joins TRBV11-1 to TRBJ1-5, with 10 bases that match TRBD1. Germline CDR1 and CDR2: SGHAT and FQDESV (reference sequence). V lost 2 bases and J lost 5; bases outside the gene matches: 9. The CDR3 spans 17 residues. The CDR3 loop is CASSLLPGQGIDQPQHF. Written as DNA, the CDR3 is TGTGCCAGCAGCTTATTACCGGGACAGGGGATAGATCAGCCCCAGCATTTT.

Written as DNA, the CDR3 is TGTGCCATCAGGATCATCACGGGACGCGGAGTACTACTTGAGCAGTACTTC. Translating it yields CAIRIITGRGVLLEQYF. This sequence joins TRBV10-3 and TRBJ2-7; D assignment may be TRBD1 or TRBD2 (5 bases each). The CDR3 contains 17 residues. Deletions cut 6 bases from V and 7 bases from J, with 28 bases between. Germline values: CDR1 ENHRY, CDR2 SYGVKD.

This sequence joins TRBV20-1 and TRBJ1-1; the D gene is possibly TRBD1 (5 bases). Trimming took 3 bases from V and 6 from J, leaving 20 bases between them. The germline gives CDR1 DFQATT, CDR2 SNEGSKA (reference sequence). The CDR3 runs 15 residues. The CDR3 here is CSASKDNNMGAEAFF. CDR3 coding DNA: TGCAGTGCTAGCAAGGACAACAACATGGGCGCTGAAGCTTTCTTT.

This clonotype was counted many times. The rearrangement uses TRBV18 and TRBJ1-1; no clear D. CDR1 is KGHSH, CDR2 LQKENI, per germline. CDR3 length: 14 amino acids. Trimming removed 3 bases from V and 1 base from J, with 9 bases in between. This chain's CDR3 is CASSPPQTNTEAFF. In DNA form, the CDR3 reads TGTGCCAGCTCACCCCCGCAAACGAACACTGAAGCTTTCTTT.

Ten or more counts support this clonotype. CDR3 sequence: CASNFRDRGLGYTF. The CDR3 nucleotides read TGTGCCAGCAACTTCCGGGACAGGGGGCTTGGCTACACCTTC. The gene calls are TRBV28 and TRBJ1-2; 12 bases agree with TRBD1. The germline CDR1 and CDR2 sequences are MDHEN and SYDVKM. V lost 7 bases and J lost 7; bases outside the gene matches: 7. The CDR3 is 14 amino acids.

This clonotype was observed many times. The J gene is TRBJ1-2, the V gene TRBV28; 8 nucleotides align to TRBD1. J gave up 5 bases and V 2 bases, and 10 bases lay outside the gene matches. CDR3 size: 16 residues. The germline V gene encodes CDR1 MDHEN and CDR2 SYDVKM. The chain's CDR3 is CASSLDNVGQVYGYTF. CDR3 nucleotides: TGTGCCAGCAGTTTAGATAATGTGGGACAGGTTTATGGCTACACCTTC.

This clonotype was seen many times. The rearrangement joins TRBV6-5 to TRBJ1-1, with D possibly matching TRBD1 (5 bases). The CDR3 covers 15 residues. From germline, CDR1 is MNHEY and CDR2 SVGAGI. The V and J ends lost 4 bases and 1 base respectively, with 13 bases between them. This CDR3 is CASSWGVPANTEAFF. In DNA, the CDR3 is TGTGCCAGCAGTTGGGGGGTCCCGGCGAACACTGAAGCTTTCTTT.

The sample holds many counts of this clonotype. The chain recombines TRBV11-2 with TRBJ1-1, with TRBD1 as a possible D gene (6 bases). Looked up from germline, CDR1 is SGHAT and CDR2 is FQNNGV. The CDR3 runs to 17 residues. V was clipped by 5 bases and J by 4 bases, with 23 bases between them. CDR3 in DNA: TGTGCCAGCAGCCAACTAACCCTACAGGGCCCGGGCACTGAAGCTTTCTTT. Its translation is CASSQLTLQGPGTEAFF. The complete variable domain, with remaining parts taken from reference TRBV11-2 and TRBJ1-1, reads EAGVAQSPRYKIIEKRQSVAFWCNPISGHATLYWYQQILGQGPKLLIQFQNNGVVDDSQLPKDRFSAERLKGVDSTLKIQPAKLEDSAVYLCASSQLTLQGPGTEAFFGQGTRLTVV.

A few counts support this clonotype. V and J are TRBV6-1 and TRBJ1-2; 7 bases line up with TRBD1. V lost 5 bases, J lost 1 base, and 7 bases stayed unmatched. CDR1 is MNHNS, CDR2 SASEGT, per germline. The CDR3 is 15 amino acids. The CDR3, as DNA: TGTGCCAGCAGTACAGCACAGGGGAATAACTATGGCTACACCTTC. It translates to CASSTAQGNNYGYTF.